These 27 T cell receptor beta chains were sequenced from one sample in a study of regulatory T cells in long-lasting Graves disease. Time point in this sample: persistent/refractory GD, antithyroid drugs over 5 years with positive TRAb. The TCR library was made from RNA that had been extracted from PBMCs in TRIzol. Building of the TCR beta libraries involved iRepertoire HTBI primers and Arm-PCR of CDR3 regions. In TCRdb, the multiplex PCR reads were re-called with MiXCR into one record per CDR3 protein. The data contain hundreds of thousands of distinct CDR3 sequences, around 21% of them singletons. The material sequenced was peripheral blood mononuclear cells (PBMCs), taken when the disease was refractory, from a patient treated with antithyroid drugs. Every receptor here comes from a female donor with Graves disease.

This clonotype was counted only a few times. The chain recombines TRBV5-5 with TRBJ2-2, with a possible D match to TRBD2 (6 bases). Germline V lookup: CDR1 SGHKS, CDR2 YYEKEE (reference sequence). V was pared by 8 bases and J by 7 bases, with 21 bases between. The CDR3 consists of 15 residues. CDR3 DNA sequence: TGTGCCAGTGATCGGGAGACGACTGAGGGCGGGGAGCTGTTTTTT. This gives the protein CASDRETTEGGELFF.

This clonotype was picked up a small number of times. This chain connects TRBV19 to TRBJ1-1; D might be TRBD1 (5 bases). The CDR3 is 13 amino acids. Germline CDR1 reads LNHDA; CDR2 reads SQIVND (reference sequence). Trimming removed 2 bases at V and 4 bases at J, with 8 bases between. The CDR3 protein is CASSILRGTEAFF. The CDR3, as DNA: TGTGCCAGTAGTATACTAAGGGGCACTGAAGCTTTCTTT. Variable domain in full (rest from reference TRBV19 and TRBJ1-1): DGGITQSPKYLFRKEGQNVTLSCEQNLNHDAMYWYRQDPGQGLRLIYYSQIVNDFQKGDIAEGYSVSREKKESFPLTVTSAQKNPTAFYLCASSILRGTEAFFGQGTRLTVV.

This clonotype was counted a few times. This sequence joins TRBV6-1 and TRBJ1-1; possible D gene TRBD1, 5 bases. The ends were cut back, 3 bases at V and 8 bases at J, with 10 bases in the middle. This CDR3 comprises 12 residues. Per the germline V gene, CDR1 is MNHNS and CDR2 is SASEGT. The CDR3 loop reads CASSEPGREAFF. The CDR3 bases are TGTGCCAGCAGTGAGCCGGGACGGGAAGCTTTCTTT.

In its sample, this clonotype was seen once. This chain uses TRBV7-9 with TRBJ2-7, with 7 bases identical to TRBD1. Unmatched junction bases numbered 5, after V lost 3 bases and J lost 3 bases. The germline V gene has CDR1 SEHNR and CDR2 FQNEAQ (reference sequence). This CDR3 is 14 amino acids long. The CDR3, as DNA: TGTGCCAGCAGCTTGGGACAGAGCCTCTACGAGCAGTACTTC. It specifies CASSLGQSLYEQYF.

This clonotype was detected only a few times. The J gene is TRBJ2-5, the V gene TRBV5-1; TRBD2 agrees at 12 bases. The CDR3 runs to 16 residues. V shed 0 bases, J shed 5 bases, and the junction held 5 bases outside the gene matches. Per germline, CDR1 SGHRS and CDR2 YFSETQ. The CDR3 sequence: CASSLVGLAGTETQYF. Here the CDR3 DNA reads TGCGCCAGCAGCTTGGTCGGACTAGCGGGAACGGAGACCCAGTACTTC. Complete variable domain (other parts from reference TRBV5-1 and TRBJ2-5): KAGVTQTPRYLIKTRGQQVTLSCSPISGHRSVSWYQQTPGQGLQFLFEYFSETQRNKGNFPGRFSGRQFSNSRSEMNVSTLELGDSALYLCASSLVGLAGTETQYFGPGTRLLVL.

The chain joins TRBV19 to TRBJ2-7; weak D call: TRBD2 (6 bases). Trimming pared 3 bases from V and 0 bases from J, leaving 12 bases between. Germline V gene data show CDR1 as LNHDA and CDR2 as SQIVND (reference sequence). The CDR3 is 15 amino acids. The CDR3 is CASSIIAESSYEQYF. The CDR3 coding sequence is TGTGCCAGTAGTATTATAGCGGAAAGCTCCTACGAGCAGTACTTC.

This chain connects TRBV5-1 to TRBJ2-5, with 10 bases fitting TRBD2. The closer fit of TRBJ2-1 to the DNA end suggests the J call may be wrong. Germline lookup yields CDR1 SGHRS and CDR2 YFSETQ. The CDR3 length is 16 residues. The CDR3 loop is CASSLRGLAGVLEQFF. CDR3 bases: TGCGCCAGCAGCTTGCGGGGGCTAGCGGGAGTGCTTGAGCAGTTCTTC.

The chain uses TRBV4-1 and TRBJ2-7, with 7 bases that match TRBD2. This CDR3 is 14 amino acids long. J was trimmed by 2 bases and V by 4 bases; bases with no gene match: 5. Germline V gene sequence: CDR1 MGHRA, CDR2 YSYEKL. CDR3 bases: TGCGCCAGCAGCCTCCGGACTAGTGCCTACGAGCAGTACTTC. This encodes CASSLRTSAYEQYF.

This clonotype was found many times. The genes are TRBV7-2 and TRBJ2-7; the D gene could be TRBD1 or TRBD2 (5 bases each). The CDR3 totals 13 residues. The V and J ends lost 6 bases and 4 bases respectively, with 13 bases between them. From germline, CDR1 is SGHTA and CDR2 FQGNSA. DNA of the CDR3: TGTGCCAGCAGATCGGGACGTTTGTACGAGCAGTACTTC. Its translation is CASRSGRLYEQYF.

This clonotype was counted at least ten times. This chain joins TRBV6-5 and TRBJ1-2; D gene ambiguous. Germline CDR1 and CDR2: MNHEY and SVGAGI. Trimming took 2 bases from V and 7 from J, leaving 11 bases between them. The CDR3 length is 13 residues. The CDR3 bases are TGTGCCAGCAGTTACAAGGTGGATAGTGGCTACACCTTC. This sequence encodes CASSYKVDSGYTF.

The chain joins TRBV12-3 or TRBV12-4 to TRBJ2-7; 7 nucleotides agree with TRBD2. With 6 bases clipped from V and 3 bases from J, the junction kept 14 bases outside the gene matches. This CDR3 region has 16 residues. The CDR3 sequence is CASSQDFAGAIYEQYF. In DNA form, the CDR3 reads TGTGCCAGCAGCCAAGATTTCGCGGGAGCTATCTACGAGCAGTACTTC.

This chain uses TRBV9 with TRBJ2-7; 7 bases fit TRBD2. The CDR3 runs to 15 residues. Per germline, CDR1 SGDLS and CDR2 YYNGEE. Losses at the gene ends were 1 base for V and 0 bases for J; bases not matched to a gene: 4. CDR3 region: CASSVWEGSSYEQYF. The CDR3 DNA follows: TGTGCCAGCAGCGTATGGGAGGGCAGCTCCTACGAGCAGTACTTC.

The table lists this clonotype with a few counts. One end of the junction varies from germline; a read error may be responsible. The V gene is TRBV5-6, the J gene TRBJ2-7, with 11 bases lining up with TRBD2. Germline loops: CDR1 SGHDT, CDR2 YYEEEE. This CDR3 has 19 amino acids. In DNA form, the CDR3 reads TGTGCCAGCAGCTCTCAACTAGCGGGAGTCTCTACGGAAGTTTACGAGCAGTGCTTC. It translates to CASSSQLAGVSTEVYEQCF.

This clonotype was found a few times. The rearrangement joins TRBV6-5 to TRBJ2-7; weak D call: TRBD2 (6 bases). Germline CDR1 MNHEY, CDR2 SVGAGI. Deletions cut 3 bases from V and 0 bases from J, with 15 bases between. The CDR3 runs 16 residues. CDR3 in amino acids: CASSYLGLDYSYEQYF. In DNA form, the CDR3 reads TGTGCCAGCAGTTATCTTGGGCTGGACTACTCCTACGAGCAGTACTTC.

This clonotype was seen repeatedly, ten times or more. This chain connects TRBV2 to TRBJ1-5; D is unresolved. This CDR3 is built from 16 residues. The V end lost 5 bases, the J end lost 0 bases, and 14 bases lay between the germline ends. Germline CDR1 reads SNHLY; CDR2 reads FYNNEI. CDR3 sequence: CASSSVDGYSNQPQHF. The CDR3 nucleotides are TGTGCCAGCAGTTCCGTGGACGGATATAGCAATCAGCCCCAGCATTTT.

This clonotype was detected ten times or more. The chain recombines TRBV6-5 with TRBJ1-2, with TRBD1 matching 11 bases. There are 15 residues in the CDR3. Per germline, CDR1 MNHEY and CDR2 SVGAGI. J was trimmed by 5 bases and V by 2 bases; bases with no gene match: 4. This CDR3 reads CASSYGQGASYGYTF. In DNA form, the CDR3 reads TGTGCCAGCAGTTACGGACAGGGGGCGTCTTATGGCTACACCTTC.

This clonotype has a handful of counts. This chain uses TRBV5-1 with TRBJ1-2; 10 nucleotides match TRBD1. Germline values: CDR1 SGHRS, CDR2 YFSETQ. The V and J ends lost 6 bases and 5 bases, in that order; junction bases with no gene match: 7. The CDR3 is 14 residues long. CDR3 nucleotides: TGCGCCAGCAAACATCCGGGACAGGGGTATGGCTACACCTTC. Translated, it gives CASKHPGQGYGYTF. Complete variable domain (other parts from reference TRBV5-1 and TRBJ1-2): KAGVTQTPRYLIKTRGQQVTLSCSPISGHRSVSWYQQTPGQGLQFLFEYFSETQRNKGNFPGRFSGRQFSNSRSEMNVSTLELGDSALYLCASKHPGQGYGYTFGSGTRLTVV.

This clonotype was counted at least ten times. The chain has TRBV5-1 and TRBJ2-7, with D possibly being TRBD2 (6 bases). The V and J ends lost 0 bases and 2 bases respectively, with 12 bases between them. Per the germline V gene, CDR1 is SGHRS and CDR2 is YFSETQ. This CDR3 has 15 amino acids. CDR3 sequence: CASSLERGATYEQYF. CDR3 sequence (DNA): TGCGCCAGCAGCTTGGAACGCGGGGCCACCTACGAGCAGTACTTC.

This rearrangement joins TRBV10-2 to TRBJ1-3; TRBD1 matches 8 bases. CDR3 length equals 14 residues. Germline V lookup: CDR1 WSHSY, CDR2 SAAADI. The J segment lost 0 bases and the V segment lost 8 bases, leaving 3 bases of the junction unmatched. The CDR3 bases are TGCGCCAGCGCCGGACAGGGCTCTGGAAACACCATATATTTT. This codes for CASAGQGSGNTIYF.

This clonotype was seen more than once but under ten times. This CDR3 is CASSEANGKPNTEAFF. Here the CDR3 DNA reads TGTGCCAGCAGTGAAGCGAATGGGAAACCGAACACTGAAGCTTTCTTT. This chain connects TRBV2 to TRBJ1-1; D gene ambiguous. The germline V gene encodes CDR1 SNHLY and CDR2 FYNNEI. The CDR3 length is 16 residues. Trimming removed 0 bases from V and 1 base from J, with 12 bases in between.

In its sample, this clonotype was seen many times. The CDR3, as DNA: TGTGCCAGCAGTACCTGGACAGGGGGCTTCTTTACAGATACGCAGTATTTT. Translation: CASSTWTGGFFTDTQYF. The J gene is TRBJ2-3, the V gene TRBV12-3 or TRBV12-4; TRBD1 matches at 11 bases. The CDR3 length is 17 residues. The trim removed 5 bases at V and 3 bases at J, leaving 10 bases unmatched.

The V call is TRBV30, the J call TRBJ2-7; 9 bases agree with TRBD2. The trim removed 2 bases at V and 5 bases at J, leaving 10 bases unmatched. The CDR3 totals 15 residues. Germline V gene data show CDR1 as GTSNPN and CDR2 as SVGIG (reference sequence). Here the CDR3 DNA reads TGTGCCTGGAGTAAATTACCCGGGACTAGCCACGAGCAGTACTTC. Translated: CAWSKLPGTSHEQYF.

This clonotype was seen at least ten times. The J gene is TRBJ2-5, the V gene TRBV19; D is uncertain. The CDR3 is made up of 14 amino acids. CDR1 is LNHDA, CDR2 SQIVND, per germline (reference sequence). V was pared by 7 bases and J by 3 bases, with 15 bases between. The CDR3 region is CASKHLGLEETQYF. The CDR3 nucleotides are TGTGCCAGTAAACATTTAGGGCTTGAAGAGACCCAGTACTTC.

To note about this clonotype: A much more abundant neighbour one base away suggests this may be a read error. This chain joins TRBV5-6 and TRBJ1-6; 9 bases fit TRBD1. Germline V gives CDR1 SGHDT, CDR2 YYEEEE. V was clipped by 2 bases and J by 15 bases; unmatched bases: 12. The CDR3 is 15 amino acids. CDR3 DNA: TGTGCCAGCAGCTTACCGGGACAGGGACGGACACACCTCCACTTT. The encoded protein is CASSLPGQGRTHLHF.

The V and J genes are TRBV18 and TRBJ2-1; perhaps TRBD2 as D (5 bases). Trimming removed 3 bases at V and 8 bases at J, with 14 bases between. The CDR3 runs 14 residues. Per the germline V gene, CDR1 is KGHSH and CDR2 is LQKENI. The chain's CDR3 is CASSPRTGRDEQFF. The DNA of the CDR3 is TGTGCCAGCTCACCGCGCACCGGGCGGGATGAGCAGTTCTTC.

There are a few counts of this clonotype. The junction departs from germline at one end; a sequencing error may be responsible. The V call is TRBV5-6, the J call TRBJ2-5; tentative D call: TRBD1 (5 bases). CDR1 and CDR2 (germline): SGHDT, YYEEEE. The CDR3 has 12 residues. The CDR3 bases are TGTGCCAGCAGCTTCGGTCAGGGCAGGTCGGACTTC. Its translation: CASSFGQGRSDF.

The table lists this clonotype with many counts. This chain uses TRBV2 with TRBJ1-2, with TRBD1 as a possible D gene (6 bases). The CDR3 sequence is 14 residues long. In germline, CDR1 is SNHLY, CDR2 FYNNEI. The V and J ends lost 6 bases and 4 bases respectively, with 15 bases between them. CDR3 sequence: CASSIGGRVYGYTF. The CDR3, as DNA: TGTGCCAGCAGCATAGGGGGTAGGGTCTATGGCTACACCTTC.